The present entry profiles one T cell receptor (beta chain) with its context. The target antigen is unknown. This sample stems from a study of blood T cells in healthy people across ages. V dropped 4 bases and J dropped 7 bases, with 17 bases sitting between them. CDR1 is SGHKS, CDR2 YYEKEE, per germline (reference sequence). This CDR3 is built from 15 residues. Primers used in a second PCR of about 7 to 12 cycles were a sample-barcoded 5' primer and a J-beta primer mix. TCRdb independently ran MiXCR on the 5' RACE reads; one entry per CDR3 protein. The sample includes around 990,000 distinct CDR3 sequences, roughly two fifths of them seen just once. Study-wide results and caveats: The unknown donor CMV status may have confounded expanded clonotype changes. Per-million-T-cell TCR beta diversity fell roughly linearly with age.

Each sample yielded at least 6 million isolated PBMCs. With each sample, at least 5 micrograms of total RNA were extracted. This TCR was sampled from a man younger than 30 in good health. Specimen: blood. V gene TRBV5-5 combines with J gene TRBJ2-2; the D gene is possibly TRBD2 (5 bases). CDR3 nucleotides: TGTGCCAGCAGCCCGCAACTAGGCTGGAACGGGGAGCTGTTTTTT. This codes for CASSPQLGWNGELFF. Variable domain in full (rest from reference TRBV5-5 and TRBJ2-2): DAGVTQSPTHLIKTRGQQVTLRCSPISGHKSVSWYQQVLGQGPQFIFQYYEKEERGRGNFPDRFSARQFPNYSSELNVNALLLGDSALYLCASSPQLGWNGELFFGEGSRLTVL.